This T cell receptor (beta chain) is drawn from a study of identifying expanded T cells in peripheral blood. The CDR3 runs 13 residues. Per germline, CDR1 GTSNPN and CDR2 SVGIG (reference sequence). V lost 5 bases and J lost 4; bases outside the gene matches: 6. Findings and caveats of the study: Differentially abundant clones: around 1.1 between replicates, approximately 16 at roughly 2 weeks, 18 to 20 at four.

Many counts were recorded for this clone. Its antigen remains unknown. TCRdb's copy holds only in-frame clones and misses some; the assay was immunoSEQ multiplex PCR. The sample has 97,000 or so clones; around 88% are singletons. Sequenced: blood. This chain links TRBV30 with TRBJ1-2; TRBD1 matches at 8 bases. The receptor was derived from a person aged 18 to 75 in good health. The CDR3 coding sequence is TGTGCCTGGGTCAGGGGGCTTGGCTATGGCTACACCTTC. Translation: CAWVRGLGYGYTF.